Described below is a single TCR beta chain sequence and its context. This sample is part of a study of shared clonotypes between healthy human individuals. On the study more broadly: With ages of 18 to 49, the donors were two women and three men.

Profiling relied on immunoSEQ multiplex PCR, and the TCRdb table lists in-frame clones only, not all of them. The sample includes fewer than 550,000 clones, about 80% of them seen just once. The CDR3 totals 17 residues. Germline lookup yields CDR1 SGHDT and CDR2 YYEEEE. Germline trimming cut 0 bases from V and 3 bases from J; bases unmatched to any gene: 11. V gene TRBV5-6 combines with J gene TRBJ1-2; 7 bases line up with TRBD1. The source of this sequence is a woman aged 35 to 49 in good health. Some clones in this sample may be carry-over from other donors' samples. Sequenced: PBMCs. CDR3 in amino acids: CASSLEFQGDPYYGYTF. The CDR3 DNA is TGTGCCAGCAGCTTGGAATTCCAGGGGGATCCTTACTATGGCTACACCTTC. The complete variable domain, with remaining parts taken from reference TRBV5-6 and TRBJ1-2, reads DAGVTQSPTHLIKTRGQQVTLRCSPKSGHDTVSWYQQALGQGPQFIFQYYEEEERQRGNFPDRFSGHQFPNYSSELNVNALLLGDSALYLCASSLEFQGDPYYGYTFGSGTRLTVV.